One T cell receptor (beta chain) is described in this entry. The antigen is unknown. The record originates from a study of T cell responses to AZD1222 COVID-19 vaccine. Profiling relied on immunoSEQ multiplex PCR, and the TCRdb table lists in-frame clones only, not all of them. The sample carries more than 150,000 clones, 85% to 95% recorded once. Study conclusions and caveats: It should be noted that donors were predominantly white British and more often female, and clonal diversity was possibly underestimated. Once two AZD1222 doses were given, Spike-specific TCR breadth and depth went up.

Per the germline V gene, CDR1 is SGHVS and CDR2 is FNYEAQ. The CDR3 sequence is 16 residues long. Between the trimmed V and J ends, which lost 7 bases and 1 base, there was a span of 16 bases. The sequence was obtained from an adult in good health. Specimen: peripheral blood, collected on day 0 of AZD1222 vaccination. This chain joins TRBV7-6 and TRBJ2-2; D remains unclear. Written as DNA, the CDR3 is TGTGCCAGCACCCTCATGACCCCGGAGAACACCGGGGAGCTGTTTTTT. Translating it yields CASTLMTPENTGELFF.